The clone carrying this T cell receptor (beta chain) was observed a few times. Its specificity is unknown. The data were taken from a study of T cells after yellow fever vaccination. Study-wide results and limits: High-abundance clonotypes from the bulk population could contaminate FACS-sorted repertoires.

5'RACE template switching generated TCR cDNA, adding a universal primer site and UMIs. One entry per CDR3 protein, called by TCRdb with MiXCR from the 5' RACE reads. The sample shows some 300,000 distinct CDR3 sequences, under 9% of them seen only once. Trimming removed 3 bases from V and 9 bases from J, with 9 bases in between. The CDR3 loop spans 13 amino acids. CDR1 is KGHSH and CDR2 is LQKENI in the germline V gene. The source of this sequence is a man between 18 and 35 years old who received the YFV17D yellow fever vaccine. The starting material was CD4+ T cells sorted from PBMCs, obtained 5 days after the yellow fever booster vaccination. The V and J genes are TRBV18 and TRBJ1-6; D is uncertain. The DNA of the CDR3 is TGTGCCAGCTCACCTCCAGTTCCTTCACCCCTCCACTTT. It yields the protein CASSPPVPSPLHF. The complete variable domain, with remaining parts taken from reference TRBV18 and TRBJ1-6, reads NAGVMQNPRHLVRRRGQEARLRCSPMKGHSHVYWYRQLPEEGLKFMVYLQKENIIDESGMPKERFSAEFPKEGPSILRIQQVVRGDSAAYFCASSPPVPSPLHFGNGTRLTVT.